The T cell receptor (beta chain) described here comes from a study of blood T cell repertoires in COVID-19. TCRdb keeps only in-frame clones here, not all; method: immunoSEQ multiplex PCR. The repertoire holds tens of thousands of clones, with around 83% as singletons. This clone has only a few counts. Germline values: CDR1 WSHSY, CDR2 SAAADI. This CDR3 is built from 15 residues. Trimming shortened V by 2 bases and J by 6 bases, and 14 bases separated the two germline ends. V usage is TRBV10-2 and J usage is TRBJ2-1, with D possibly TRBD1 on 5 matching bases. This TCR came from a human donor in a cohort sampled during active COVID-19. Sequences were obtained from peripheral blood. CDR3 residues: CASSEGPPGRNEQFF. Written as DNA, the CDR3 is TGCGCCAGCAGTGAGGGGCCCCCAGGGCGCAATGAGCAGTTCTTC.